Below are 29 T cell receptor beta chains sequenced from a single sample in a study of OX40 agonist ivuxolimab in advanced cancers. Using immunoSEQ multiplex PCR, the repertoire was profiled, and TCRdb retains in-frame clones only, with some absent. The repertoire holds 55,000 to 90,000 clones, with about nine tenths as singletons. Sample: CD4+ or CD8+ T cells sorted from blood, taken in a trial of the OX40 agonist ivuxolimab. The receptor source for this set is an adult with an advanced solid tumor such as melanoma, head and neck, liver or kidney cancer.

The chain joins TRBV18 to TRBJ2-7; 7 bases are shared with TRBD2. Germline trimming cut 5 bases from V and 3 bases from J; bases unmatched to any gene: 1. The germline CDR1 and CDR2 sequences are KGHSH and LQKENI. This CDR3 has 12 amino acids. The CDR3 loop reads CASSGGDYEQYF. CDR3 nucleotides: TGTGCCAGCTCAGGGGGGGACTACGAGCAGTACTTC.

In regard to this clone: One end of the junction fails to match germline, which may point to a read error. This chain uses TRBV29-1 with TRBJ1-1; D possibly corresponds to TRBD1 (5 bases). CDR1 and CDR2 from the germline V gene are SQVTM and ANQGSEA. The CDR3 consists of 13 residues. CDR3 DNA sequence: TGCAGCGGTGAAGTACAGGAGGGCACTGAAGCTTTCTTT. Its protein is CSGEVQEGTEAFF.

The chain carries TRBV28 and TRBJ2-7; D tentatively fits TRBD1 or TRBD2 (6 bases each). Germline CDR1 is MDHEN and CDR2 is SYDVKM. Trimming took off 3 bases at V and 10 bases at J, with 16 bases between the two ends. This CDR3 has 13 amino acids. In nucleotides, the CDR3 is TGTGCCAGCAGTTTTATTCAGGGGCGGGGACAGTACTTC. Translated, it gives CASSFIQGRGQYF.

The chain carries TRBV2 and TRBJ1-5; no clear D. The V gene's germline CDR1 is SNHLY and CDR2 FYNNEI. The length of the CDR3 is 14 residues. V was trimmed by 3 bases and J by 3 bases, leaving 9 bases between them. CDR3 region: CASSDQGVNQPQHF. The CDR3 DNA is TGTGCCAGCAGTGACCAAGGAGTCAATCAGCCCCAGCATTTT.

This chain uses TRBV11-2 with TRBJ1-2; TRBD1 matches at 10 bases. V lost 4 bases and J lost 4; bases outside the gene matches: 12. Germline loops: CDR1 SGHAT, CDR2 FQNNGV. The CDR3 is 17 residues long. DNA for the CDR3: TGTGCCAGCAGCTCGCCTTTAAGGACAGGGGGACGCTATGGCTACACCTTC. Residues: CASSSPLRTGGRYGYTF.

J is TRBJ1-2 and V is TRBV5-1; the match to TRBD1 covers 7 bases. Germline assignment: CDR1 SGHRS and CDR2 YFSETQ. Germline trimming cut 4 bases from V and 6 bases from J; bases unmatched to any gene: 15. The CDR3 is made up of 16 amino acids. The CDR3 loop reads CASSIRTGPFSDGYTF. The CDR3 coding sequence is TGCGCCAGCAGCATTAGGACAGGACCCTTTAGTGATGGCTACACCTTC.

CDR3: CASSSLAGVLYEQYF. The CDR3 region has the DNA TGTGCCAGCAGCTCATTGGCCGGGGTTCTCTACGAGCAGTACTTC. The chain recombines TRBV11-2 with TRBJ2-7, with D possibly TRBD2 on 5 matching bases. The germline V gene encodes CDR1 SGHAT and CDR2 FQNNGV. V lost 4 bases, J lost 3 bases, and 16 bases lay in between. The CDR3 consists of 15 residues.

The J gene is TRBJ2-5, the V gene TRBV27, with unresolved D. CDR1 is MNHEY, CDR2 SMNVEV, per germline (reference sequence). This CDR3 has 13 residues. V lost 6 bases to trimming and J lost 4 bases, with 12 bases between them. CDR3 protein: CASRTDGGETQYF. In DNA form, the CDR3 reads TGTGCCAGCAGAACGGACGGCGGAGAGACCCAGTACTTC.

CDR3 sequence reads: CASSFPSTETDTQYF. The CDR3 nucleotides read TGCGCCAGCAGCTTCCCTAGTACTGAGACAGATACGCAGTATTTT. The chain employs TRBV5-1 and TRBJ2-3; unclear D gene. Per the germline V gene, CDR1 is SGHRS and CDR2 is YFSETQ. Trimming stripped 2 bases from V and 3 bases from J, with 13 bases between. The CDR3 extends over 15 amino acids.

This clone appeared once. The chain has TRBV6-5 and TRBJ1-6; the D is unclear. The germline V and J ends were trimmed by 4 bases and 6 bases, with 4 bases remaining between them. CDR1 is MNHEY and CDR2 is SVGAGI in the germline V gene. This CDR3 is built from 12 residues. The CDR3 is CASSLVNSPLHF. CDR3 DNA sequence: TGTGCCAGCAGTTTGGTTAATTCACCCCTCCACTTT.

This CDR3 reads CASSRDWGYTF. In DNA, the CDR3 is TGTGCCAGCAGTCGCGACTGGGGCTACACCTTC. This chain joins TRBV6-1 and TRBJ1-2, with no clear D. CDR1 and CDR2 (germline): MNHNS, SASEGT. V was shortened by 5 bases and J by 8 bases, with 9 bases between the two germline ends. The length of the CDR3 is 11 residues.

The chain employs TRBV30 and TRBJ2-1; 8 bases fit TRBD2. The CDR3 is made up of 17 amino acids. J was trimmed by 0 bases and V by 2 bases; bases with no gene match: 9. From germline, CDR1 is GTSNPN and CDR2 SVGIG (reference sequence). DNA of the CDR3: TGTGCCTGGAGTCCCTTCATAGCGGGGAGCTCCTACAATGAGCAGTTCTTC. It translates to CAWSPFIAGSSYNEQFF.

The CDR3 here is CASSSGQGQETQYF. In DNA, the CDR3 is TGTGCCAGCAGCTCTGGACAGGGCCAAGAGACCCAGTACTTC. The chain joins TRBV7-3 to TRBJ2-5; 8 positions agree with TRBD1. The CDR3 extends over 14 amino acids. Germline trimming cut 4 bases from V and 1 base from J; bases unmatched to any gene: 2. Germline V lookup: CDR1 SGHTA, CDR2 FQGTGA.

The V and J genes are TRBV30 and TRBJ2-7; TRBD1 aligns across 7 bases. With V trimmed by 3 bases and J by 5 bases, 7 bases remained unmatched. Germline V gene lookup returns CDR1 GTSNPN and CDR2 SVGIG (reference sequence). The CDR3 covers 13 residues. In nucleotides, the CDR3 is TGTGCCTGGAGGTCCGACAGGGACCACGAGCAGTACTTC. Translation gives CAWRSDRDHEQYF.

The chain is built from TRBV10-3 and TRBJ2-3; unclear D gene. The V gene's germline CDR1 is ENHRY and CDR2 SYGVKD. With 10 bases removed from V and 1 base from J, the gap between germline ends came to 6 bases. The CDR3 totals 11 residues. CDR3 residues: CATQGTDTQYF. The CDR3 DNA reads TGTGCCACTCAGGGCACAGATACGCAGTATTTT.

V usage is TRBV5-4 and J usage is TRBJ2-5; D ambiguous. This CDR3 has 15 residues. The V gene's germline CDR1 is SGHNT and CDR2 YYREEE (reference sequence). V lost 2 bases to trimming and J lost 1 base, with 12 bases between them. The DNA of the CDR3 is TGTGCCAGCAGCTTTTCAGGCGCACTCCAAGAGACCCAGTACTTC. Amino acid sequence: CASSFSGALQETQYF.

The gene calls are TRBV28 and TRBJ1-1; D unresolved. This CDR3 has 16 amino acids. CDR1 is MDHEN and CDR2 is SYDVKM in the germline V gene. V lost 8 bases, J lost 6 bases, and 25 bases lay in between. As DNA, the CDR3 is TGTGCCAGCGCCCTCGAGGCACTCTCCTTGCACGCTGAAGCTTTCTTT. This codes for CASALEALSLHAEAFF.

The V gene is TRBV4-2, the J gene TRBJ1-6, with 8 bases identical to TRBD1. Germline CDR1 is LGHNA and CDR2 is YNFKEQ. V dropped 3 bases and J dropped 10; count of bases not matched to a gene: 5. This CDR3 has 14 amino acids. In DNA form, the CDR3 reads TGTGCCAGCAGCCAGGACAGGGCGGGGTCACCCCTCCACTTT. Amino acid sequence: CASSQDRAGSPLHF.

The chain uses TRBV19 and TRBJ1-1, with D hard to call. Trimming pared 5 bases from V and 1 base from J, leaving 8 bases between. This CDR3 contains 13 residues. Germline CDR1 LNHDA, CDR2 SQIVND (reference sequence). CDR3 bases: TGTGCCAGTAGTCGATCTAGGAACACTGAAGCTTTCTTT. Translated, it gives CASSRSRNTEAFF. Looking up the rest from reference TRBV19 and TRBJ1-1 gives the full variable domain: DGGITQSPKYLFRKEGQNVTLSCEQNLNHDAMYWYRQDPGQGLRLIYYSQIVNDFQKGDIAEGYSVSREKKESFPLTVTSAQKNPTAFYLCASSRSRNTEAFFGQGTRLTVV.

As regards this clone: This same CDR3 is encoded by further DNA sequences in the sample. The J gene is TRBJ1-1, the V gene TRBV6-5; 7 positions match TRBD1. CDR3 length: 15 residues. Trimming at V came to 4 bases and at J to 5 bases, leaving 10 bases not matched to a gene. Germline CDR1 is MNHEY and CDR2 is SVGAGI. The DNA for the CDR3 is TGTGCCAGCAGTTCCTCGGACAGGTTTGGTACTGAAGCTTTCTTT. Encoded protein: CASSSSDRFGTEAFF.

The CDR3 loop is CATSMWSSGNTIYF. DNA of the CDR3: TGTGCCACCTCAATGTGGAGCTCTGGAAACACCATATATTTT. The chain uses TRBV28 and TRBJ1-3; D ambiguous. The CDR3 extends over 14 amino acids. V was pared by 10 bases and J by 0 bases, with 13 bases between. Germline V gene lookup returns CDR1 MDHEN and CDR2 SYDVKM.

The gene calls are TRBV5-4 and TRBJ2-3; D is uncertain. The germline V gene encodes CDR1 SGHNT and CDR2 YYREEE (reference sequence). CDR3 length equals 14 residues. Between the trimmed V and J ends, which lost 0 bases and 5 bases, there was a span of 10 bases. The CDR3 DNA is TGTGCCAGCAGCTTGGCCAGTGCGGAAGATACGCAGTATTTT. It specifies CASSLASAEDTQYF. Full variable domain (outside the CDR3, taken from reference TRBV5-4 and TRBJ2-3): ETGVTQSPTHLIKTRGQQVTLRCSSQSGHNTVSWYQQALGQGPQFIFQYYREEENGRGNFPPRFSGLQFPNYSSELNVNALELDDSALYLCASSLASAEDTQYFGPGTRLTVL.

J is TRBJ1-2 and V is TRBV18; D is unclear. Looked up from germline, CDR1 is KGHSH and CDR2 is LQKENI. Trimming took 2 bases from V and 6 from J, leaving 13 bases between them. This CDR3 has 14 residues. The CDR3 is CASSPGQLSDGYTF. CDR3 bases: TGTGCCAGCTCACCAGGCCAACTCTCCGATGGCTACACCTTC.

J is TRBJ1-2 and V is TRBV18, with 8 bases that match TRBD1. CDR3 length: 15 residues. After removal of 3 bases from V and 5 bases from J, the junction contained 8 bases not matched to a gene. The germline CDR1 and CDR2 sequences are KGHSH and LQKENI. For the CDR3, the DNA is TGTGCCAGCTCACCCAATGACAGGGGAGAGTATGGCTACACCTTC. This translates into CASSPNDRGEYGYTF.

The V gene is TRBV30, the J gene TRBJ1-5, with 7 bases fitting TRBD1. This CDR3 is 13 amino acids long. Germline CDR1 reads GTSNPN; CDR2 reads SVGIG (reference sequence). J was trimmed by 7 bases and V by 5 bases; bases with no gene match: 8. The DNA of the CDR3 is TGTGCCTGGGATCAAGGGGGCAGCCAGCCCCAGCATTTT. Its protein is CAWDQGGSQPQHF.

The CDR3 protein is CASSLARGSFQETQYF. The CDR3 nucleotides read TGTGCCAGCTCACTCGCCCGGGGCAGCTTCCAAGAGACCCAGTACTTC. This rearrangement joins TRBV18 to TRBJ2-5; the D gene could be TRBD1 or TRBD2 (5 bases each). V was shortened by 4 bases and J by 1 base, with 16 bases between the two germline ends. CDR1 KGHSH and CDR2 LQKENI come from the germline V gene. CDR3 length equals 16 residues.

The chain is built from TRBV27 and TRBJ2-5, with a weak D call TRBD2 (6 bases). Trimming removed 6 bases from V and 5 bases from J, with 19 bases in between. Per germline, CDR1 MNHEY and CDR2 SMNVEV (reference sequence). The CDR3 spans 15 residues. The CDR3 sequence: CASSFAAVAGETQYF. The CDR3 nucleotides are TGTGCCAGCAGCTTCGCCGCTGTTGCGGGGGAGACCCAGTACTTC.

This chain links TRBV18 with TRBJ1-2, with D possibly TRBD1 on 5 matching bases. The V and J ends lost 6 bases and 5 bases respectively, with 13 bases between them. This CDR3 spans 13 amino acids. The germline CDR1 and CDR2 sequences are KGHSH and LQKENI. The CDR3 DNA is TGTGCCAGCTCCGATGACAGAGAGTATGGCTACACCTTC. Translated: CASSDDREYGYTF.

The table lists this clone with a few counts. The rearrangement joins TRBV5-1 to TRBJ2-6; a weak D match, TRBD2 (5 bases). CDR3 length equals 15 residues. Germline V gene sequence: CDR1 SGHRS, CDR2 YFSETQ. V lost 0 bases, J lost 4 bases, and 8 bases lay in between. Here the CDR3 reads CASSLAGGGANVLTF. Written as DNA, the CDR3 is TGCGCCAGCAGCTTGGCCGGCGGGGGGGCCAACGTCCTGACTTTC. Full variable domain (rest looked up from reference TRBV5-1 and TRBJ2-6): KAGVTQTPRYLIKTRGQQVTLSCSPISGHRSVSWYQQTPGQGLQFLFEYFSETQRNKGNFPGRFSGRQFSNSRSEMNVSTLELGDSALYLCASSLAGGGANVLTFGAGSRLTVL.